This is a list of T cell receptor beta chains from one sample in a study of control samples from healthy donors and cancer patients. Sequencing used immunoSEQ multiplex PCR; TCRdb keeps in-frame clones, though not all of them. The sample includes some 79,000 clones, about 90% seen only once; the top ten take approximately 3.6%. Sequenced sample: blood. The receptors derive from a woman in her fifties or sixties in good health. CDR3s include the opening cysteine and the closing phenylalanine or tryptophan. The order of the fields is J gene, D gene, clone size, V gene, CDR3 protein, CDR3 DNA. A D gene is named only where the DNA matches it firmly. Rows give clone size only sometimes, using once, few, many, or a class for an expanded clone.

J gene: TRBJ1-5
D gene: .
clone size: .
V gene: TRBV19
CDR3 protein: CASSITGFNQPQHF
CDR3 DNA: TGTGCCAGTAGTATCACAGGCTTTAATCAGCCCCAGCATTTT

J gene: TRBJ2-3
D gene: .
clone size: few
V gene: TRBV5-1
CDR3 protein: CASSLSGLSTDTQYF
CDR3 DNA: TGCGCCAGCAGCTTAAGCGGTCTAAGCACAGATACGCAGTATTTT

J gene: TRBJ1-1
D gene: .
clone size: .
V gene: TRBV2
CDR3 protein: CASSDYRDTEAFF
CDR3 DNA: TGTGCCAGCAGTGATTACAGGGACACTGAAGCTTTCTTT

J gene: TRBJ2-1
D gene: .
clone size: .
V gene: TRBV7-3
CDR3 protein: CASGHPGRPNEQFF
CDR3 DNA: TGTGCCAGCGGACATCCGGGTCGTCCTAATGAGCAGTTCTTC

J gene: TRBJ2-5
D gene: .
clone size: few
V gene: TRBV19
CDR3 protein: CASSKSQETQYF
CDR3 DNA: TGTGCCAGTAGTAAATCTCAAGAGACCCAGTACTTC

J gene: TRBJ2-5
D gene: .
clone size: .
V gene: TRBV7-8
CDR3 protein: CASSYGQYQETQYF
CDR3 DNA: TGTGCCAGCAGCTATGGACAGTACCAAGAGACCCAGTACTTC

J gene: TRBJ2-4
D gene: .
clone size: .
V gene: TRBV19
CDR3 protein: CASSTLTGRNIQYF
CDR3 DNA: TGTGCCAGTAGTACCTTGACAGGGAGGAACATTCAGTACTTC

J gene: TRBJ1-5
D gene: .
clone size: once
V gene: TRBV18
CDR3 protein: CASSPDSSNQPQHF
CDR3 DNA: TGTGCCAGCTCACCAGACAGTTCCAATCAGCCCCAGCATTTT

J gene: TRBJ2-7
D gene: .
clone size: .
V gene: TRBV5-1
CDR3 protein: CASSPGPGFFGEQYF
CDR3 DNA: TGCGCCAGCAGCCCGGGGCCGGGGTTCTTCGGCGAGCAGTACTTC

J gene: TRBJ2-6
D gene: .
clone size: .
V gene: TRBV4-2
CDR3 protein: CASSQDIGGVGGANVLTF
CDR3 DNA: TGTGCCAGCAGCCAAGATATCGGCGGCGTTGGTGGGGCCAACGTCCTGACTTTC

J gene: TRBJ2-3
D gene: TRBD2
clone size: .
V gene: TRBV10-3
CDR3 protein: CAISPIAGQAGDTQYF
CDR3 DNA: TGTGCCATCAGCCCTATAGCGGGGCAAGCCGGAGATACGCAGTATTTT

J gene: TRBJ2-3
D gene: .
clone size: .
V gene: TRBV5-4
CDR3 protein: CASSAPVAGTDTQYF
CDR3 DNA: TGTGCCAGCAGCGCCCCGGTCGCGGGCACAGATACGCAGTATTTT

J gene: TRBJ2-3
D gene: TRBD1
clone size: once
V gene: TRBV10-3
CDR3 protein: CAITGTGGVDTQYF
CDR3 DNA: TGTGCCATCACAGGGACAGGGGGCGTAGATACGCAGTATTTT

J gene: TRBJ1-5
D gene: .
clone size: .
V gene: TRBV4-1
CDR3 protein: CASSLWGSPDSSQPQHF
CDR3 DNA: TGCGCCAGCAGCCTTTGGGGGTCACCGGATAGTAGTCAGCCCCAGCATTTT

J gene: TRBJ1-2
D gene: TRBD1
clone size: .
V gene: TRBV24-1
CDR3 protein: CAISDRVLGGYTF
CDR3 DNA: TGTGCCATTTCCGACAGGGTCCTTGGCGGCTACACCTTC

J gene: TRBJ2-1
D gene: .
clone size: .
V gene: TRBV7-2
CDR3 protein: CASKEDKYNEQFF
CDR3 DNA: TGTGCCAGCAAGGAGGATAAATACAATGAGCAGTTCTTC

J gene: TRBJ2-7
D gene: TRBD1
clone size: .
V gene: TRBV10-3
CDR3 protein: CAIRGQGRNYEQYF
CDR3 DNA: TGTGCCATCAGAGGACAGGGGAGGAACTACGAGCAGTACTTC

J gene: TRBJ2-5
D gene: .
clone size: .
V gene: TRBV5-1
CDR3 protein: CASSDPVGRSGQETQYF
CDR3 DNA: TGCGCCAGCAGCGACCCGGTGGGTCGTTCGGGCCAAGAGACCCAGTACTTC

J gene: TRBJ1-6
D gene: .
clone size: .
V gene: TRBV19
CDR3 protein: CASSGSGQGTYNSPLHF
CDR3 DNA: TGTGCCAGTAGTGGATCCGGGCAGGGGACGTATAATTCACCCCTCCACTTT

J gene: TRBJ2-4
D gene: .
clone size: .
V gene: TRBV19
CDR3 protein: CASSTSGGLLAKNIQYF
CDR3 DNA: TGTGCCAGTAGTACAAGTGGAGGCCTTCTAGCCAAAAACATTCAGTACTTC

J gene: TRBJ2-1
D gene: TRBD2
clone size: .
V gene: TRBV27
CDR3 protein: CASSLGPLAGEQFF
CDR3 DNA: TGTGCCAGCAGTTTGGGCCCTTTAGCGGGGGAGCAGTTCTTC

J gene: TRBJ2-1
D gene: TRBD2
clone size: .
V gene: TRBV6-4
CDR3 protein: CASRPSGKAYNEQFF
CDR3 DNA: TGTGCCAGCAGACCTAGCGGGAAAGCTTACAATGAGCAGTTCTTC

J gene: TRBJ2-7
D gene: TRBD1
clone size: .
V gene: TRBV28
CDR3 protein: CASSGRTGARSYEQYF
CDR3 DNA: TGTGCCAGCAGTGGGCGGACAGGGGCCCGTTCCTACGAGCAGTACTTC

J gene: TRBJ2-1
D gene: .
clone size: .
V gene: TRBV6-1
CDR3 protein: CASSEVGGFNEQFF
CDR3 DNA: TGTGCCAGCAGTGAAGTGGGCGGGTTCAATGAGCAGTTCTTC

J gene: TRBJ1-6
D gene: .
clone size: .
V gene: TRBV5-4
CDR3 protein: CASSLGTETNSPLHF
CDR3 DNA: TGTGCCAGCAGCTTGGGAACGGAAACGAATTCACCCCTCCACTTT

J gene: TRBJ1-5
D gene: .
clone size: .
V gene: TRBV5-4
CDR3 protein: CASSRGAGPQHF
CDR3 DNA: TGTGCCAGCAGTCGCGGGGCTGGCCCCCAGCATTTT

J gene: TRBJ2-1
D gene: TRBD2
clone size: once
V gene: TRBV19
CDR3 protein: CASRGIAGEYYYNEQFF
CDR3 DNA: TGTGCCAGTAGAGGGATAGCGGGAGAATATTACTACAATGAGCAGTTCTTC

J gene: TRBJ2-1
D gene: .
clone size: .
V gene: TRBV5-1
CDR3 protein: CASSFSGAYNEQFF
CDR3 DNA: TGCGCCAGCAGCTTCTCGGGGGCCTACAATGAGCAGTTCTTC

J gene: TRBJ2-7
D gene: TRBD2
clone size: .
V gene: TRBV19
CDR3 protein: CASSIGSLTSGTYEQYF
CDR3 DNA: TGTGCCAGTAGTATTGGGTCCCTGACTAGCGGAACCTACGAGCAGTACTTC

J gene: TRBJ1-4
D gene: .
clone size: .
V gene: TRBV5-6
CDR3 protein: CASSLGRGGTEKLFF
CDR3 DNA: TGTGCCAGCAGCTTGGGACGCGGTGGGACCGAAAAACTGTTTTTT

J gene: TRBJ2-1
D gene: TRBD2
clone size: .
V gene: TRBV2
CDR3 protein: CASSEVAGGPSSYNEQFF
CDR3 DNA: TGTGCCAGCAGTGAAGTAGCGGGAGGGCCCAGCTCCTACAATGAGCAGTTCTTC

J gene: TRBJ2-7
D gene: TRBD2
clone size: .
V gene: TRBV12-3/TRBV12-4
CDR3 protein: CASSSLAGNEQYF
CDR3 DNA: TGTGCCAGCAGTTCGCTAGCGGGAAACGAGCAGTACTTC

J gene: TRBJ2-1
D gene: TRBD2
clone size: .
V gene: TRBV11-2
CDR3 protein: CASSTLAGGHNEQFF
CDR3 DNA: TGTGCCAGCAGCACTCTAGCGGGAGGTCACAATGAGCAGTTCTTC

J gene: TRBJ2-2
D gene: .
clone size: .
V gene: TRBV19
CDR3 protein: CASTLIASGELFF
CDR3 DNA: TGTGCCAGTACCCTGATAGCGTCCGGGGAGCTGTTTTTT

J gene: TRBJ2-7
D gene: .
clone size: .
V gene: TRBV28
CDR3 protein: CASSPHPYEQYF
CDR3 DNA: TGTGCCAGCAGTCCCCATCCCTACGAGCAGTACTTC

J gene: TRBJ2-7
D gene: .
clone size: .
V gene: TRBV28
CDR3 protein: CASTQAAWSSYEQYF
CDR3 DNA: TGTGCCAGCACACAGGCCGCCTGGAGCTCCTACGAGCAGTACTTC

J gene: TRBJ2-5
D gene: TRBD1
clone size: .
V gene: TRBV28
CDR3 protein: CALLRQGEETQYF
CDR3 DNA: TGTGCATTGCTGAGGCAGGGGGAAGAGACCCAGTACTTC

J gene: TRBJ2-5
D gene: TRBD2
clone size: .
V gene: TRBV12-5
CDR3 protein: CASGLGTSRETQYF
CDR3 DNA: TGTGCTAGTGGCCTCGGGACTAGCAGGGAGACCCAGTACTTC

J gene: TRBJ1-4
D gene: .
clone size: .
V gene: TRBV28
CDR3 protein: CASGRGDEKLFF
CDR3 DNA: TGTGCCAGTGGTCGGGGGGATGAAAAACTGTTTTTT

J gene: TRBJ2-7
D gene: .
clone size: .
V gene: TRBV9
CDR3 protein: CASSGWDAPYEQYF
CDR3 DNA: TGTGCCAGCAGCGGGTGGGACGCCCCATACGAGCAGTACTTC

J gene: TRBJ2-7
D gene: TRBD2
clone size: .
V gene: TRBV9
CDR3 protein: CASSAGGLAGVYEQYF
CDR3 DNA: TGTGCCAGCAGCGCAGGAGGACTAGCGGGAGTCTACGAGCAGTACTTC

J gene: TRBJ2-1
D gene: TRBD2
clone size: .
V gene: TRBV2
CDR3 protein: CASSVAGLADEQFF
CDR3 DNA: TGTGCCAGCAGTGTAGCGGGTCTAGCGGATGAGCAGTTCTTC

J gene: TRBJ2-7
D gene: .
clone size: few
V gene: TRBV6-4
CDR3 protein: CASRPPGPPSYEQYF
CDR3 DNA: TGTGCCAGCAGACCCCCGGGACCACCATCCTACGAGCAGTACTTC

J gene: TRBJ1-6
D gene: .
clone size: .
V gene: TRBV2
CDR3 protein: CASSDQGFNSPLHF
CDR3 DNA: TGTGCCAGCAGTGACCAGGGGTTTAATTCACCCCTCCACTTT

J gene: TRBJ2-3
D gene: .
clone size: .
V gene: TRBV5-4
CDR3 protein: CASSLGRVKDTQYF
CDR3 DNA: TGTGCCAGCAGCTTGGGTAGGGTGAAAGATACGCAGTATTTT

J gene: TRBJ2-1
D gene: TRBD2
clone size: .
V gene: TRBV28
CDR3 protein: CASSTRTSVYNEQFF
CDR3 DNA: TGTGCCAGCAGTACGCGGACTAGCGTCTACAATGAGCAGTTCTTC

J gene: TRBJ2-2
D gene: TRBD2
clone size: once
V gene: TRBV6-4
CDR3 protein: CASSDELAVGELFF
CDR3 DNA: TGTGCCAGCAGTGACGAACTAGCGGTCGGGGAGCTGTTTTTT

J gene: TRBJ2-1
D gene: TRBD2
clone size: .
V gene: TRBV7-3
CDR3 protein: CASSFKTGLAGYNEQFF
CDR3 DNA: TGTGCCAGCAGCTTTAAAACGGGACTAGCGGGCTACAATGAGCAGTTCTTC

J gene: TRBJ2-2
D gene: .
clone size: .
V gene: TRBV21-1
CDR3 protein: CASSTQRVDRGAPGELFF
CDR3 DNA: TGTGCCAGCAGCACCCAGAGGGTCGACAGGGGCGCCCCCGGGGAGCTGTTTTTT

J gene: TRBJ2-6
D gene: .
clone size: .
V gene: TRBV4-1
CDR3 protein: CASCPSSSGANVLTF
CDR3 DNA: TGCGCCAGCTGCCCGTCTAGCTCTGGGGCCAACGTCCTGACTTTC

J gene: TRBJ1-4
D gene: .
clone size: .
V gene: TRBV2
CDR3 protein: CASRNEKLFF
CDR3 DNA: TGTGCCAGCAGGAATGAAAAACTGTTTTTT